The 29 T cell receptor beta chains below were found in one sample sequenced in a study of a mutant IDH1 vaccine in newly diagnosed glioma. The antigens for these receptors are not known. The sample's time point: week 23, last vaccination. Vaccinated patients received 300 ug of mutant IDH1 20-mer peptide per dose, with topical imiquimod. The protocol was immunoSEQ multiplex PCR, while the TCRdb copy is restricted to in-frame clones and leaves out a portion. The sample records 50,000 to 60,000 clones, roughly 80% being singletons. The sample consisted of PBMCs, taken from a glioma patient whose treatment included an IDH1 peptide vaccine. These receptors were obtained from a man between 40 and 49 years old with glioma.

The chain has TRBV5-4 and TRBJ2-5, with no clear D. Trimming left V 5 bases short and J 2 bases short, with 13 bases between. The V gene's germline CDR1 is SGHNT and CDR2 YYREEE (reference sequence). This CDR3 region has 14 residues. The CDR3 nucleotides read TGTGCCAGCAGTGCCCGGACGGATCAAGAGACCCAGTACTTC. It codes for CASSARTDQETQYF.

The chain links TRBV18 to TRBJ2-7; TRBD1 matches at 7 bases. Germline V gene data show CDR1 as KGHSH and CDR2 as LQKENI. This CDR3 has 15 residues. Losses at the gene ends were 2 bases for V and 5 bases for J; bases not matched to a gene: 9. CDR3 protein: CASSPNQGVYDEQYF. The CDR3 nucleotides are TGTGCCAGCTCACCAAACCAGGGGGTATACGACGAGCAGTACTTC.

This chain connects TRBV4-1 to TRBJ1-2, with 7 nucleotides matching TRBD1. The V segment lost 4 bases and the J segment 4 bases; nucleotides outside the gene matches: 9. Looked up from germline, CDR1 is MGHRA and CDR2 is YSYEKL. The CDR3 sequence is 15 residues long. CDR3 nucleotide sequence: TGCGCCAGCAGCCTCGGTCCAGGGGGTGGCTATGGCTACACCTTC. Translation: CASSLGPGGGYGYTF.

The genes are TRBV27 and TRBJ2-7; 10 positions agree with TRBD1. V lost 1 base to trimming and J lost 6 bases; unmatched junction nucleotides: 9. This CDR3 is built from 16 residues. The germline V gene has CDR1 MNHEY and CDR2 SMNVEV (reference sequence). In DNA, the CDR3 is TGTGCCAGCAGTTTATTGGGACAGGGGTATTTGGGCGAGCAGTACTTC. Its protein is CASSLLGQGYLGEQYF.

The count of this clone is one. The chain links TRBV19 to TRBJ2-5; D unclear. CDR1 is LNHDA, CDR2 SQIVND, per germline (reference sequence). V shed 1 base and J shed 5 bases, with 11 bases lying between them. There are 14 residues in the CDR3. CDR3 nucleotide sequence: TGTGCCAGTAGTATAGTTTCCGAGAGGGAGACCCAGTACTTC. Encoded protein: CASSIVSERETQYF.

The J gene is TRBJ2-3, the V gene TRBV7-9, with 8 bases that match TRBD1. V was pared by 5 bases and J by 3 bases, with 4 bases of the junction left unmatched. This CDR3 has 14 amino acids. Per germline, CDR1 SEHNR and CDR2 FQNEAQ (reference sequence). The CDR3 nucleotides read TGTGCCAGCAGCCCCGGACAGGGAACAGATACGCAGTATTTT. Protein sequence: CASSPGQGTDTQYF. The variable domain in full, completed from reference TRBV7-9 and TRBJ2-3, reads DTGVSQNPRHKITKRGQNVTFRCDPISEHNRLYWYRQTLGQGPEFLTYFQNEAQLEKSRLLSDRFSAERPKGSFSTLEIQRTEQGDSAMYLCASSPGQGTDTQYFGPGTRLTVL.

V gene TRBV30 combines with J gene TRBJ1-1, with TRBD1 as a possible D gene (5 bases). This CDR3 comprises 12 residues. Germline CDR1 and CDR2: GTSNPN and SVGIG (reference sequence). The V end was cut by 2 bases, the J end by 7 bases, with 11 bases between. CDR3 protein: CAWSLRQGEAFF. CDR3 nucleotide sequence: TGTGCCTGGAGTCTACGGCAGGGTGAAGCTTTCTTT.

The chain is built from TRBV5-1 and TRBJ1-1, with D possibly TRBD1 on 6 matching bases. The V end lost 6 bases, the J end lost 0 bases, and 12 bases lay between the germline ends. CDR1 and CDR2 from the germline V gene are SGHRS and YFSETQ. The CDR3 is made up of 14 amino acids. CDR3 protein: CASKLTGLNTEAFF. The CDR3 DNA reads TGCGCCAGCAAACTCACAGGGTTGAACACTGAAGCTTTCTTT.

The genes are TRBV7-2 and TRBJ2-3; 7 bases match TRBD1. The CDR3 consists of 15 residues. The ends lost 5 bases at V and 2 bases at J; junction bases unmatched: 7. Germline V gene lookup returns CDR1 SGHTA and CDR2 FQGNSA. The CDR3 bases are TGTGCCAGCAGCCGGTCAACAGGGGCCACAGATACGCAGTATTTT. Residues: CASSRSTGATDTQYF.

The V gene is TRBV23-1, the J gene TRBJ2-3, with 7 positions matching TRBD1. TRBV23-1 is identified as an open reading frame with a role that is uncertain. Trimming at V came to 2 bases and at J to 2 bases, leaving 10 bases not matched to a gene. The CDR3 totals 17 residues. DNA for the CDR3: TGCGCCAGCAGTCAACTTTGGGACAGAGACTTCACAGATACGCAGTATTTT. Protein: CASSQLWDRDFTDTQYF.

This clone has a handful of counts. V gene TRBV27 combines with J gene TRBJ2-7, with 7 positions matching TRBD2. The CDR3 is 16 amino acids. CDR1 is MNHEY and CDR2 is SMNVEV in the germline V gene (reference sequence). V lost 6 bases and J lost 3; bases outside the gene matches: 14. In nucleotides, the CDR3 is TGTGCCAGCAGCAACGACGGCCGGGACTACATCTACGAGCAGTACTTC. Protein: CASSNDGRDYIYEQYF.

This sequence joins TRBV18 and TRBJ1-1; 9 bases line up with TRBD1. The CDR3 is 16 residues long. The germline V gene has CDR1 KGHSH and CDR2 LQKENI. J lost 6 bases, V lost 3 bases, and 11 bases had no gene match. The CDR3 DNA follows: TGTGCCAGCTCACCTCTTCCGACAGGGGGAAGCGCTGAAGCTTTCTTT. Protein sequence: CASSPLPTGGSAEAFF.

This clone has just one count. The rearrangement links TRBV6-5 to TRBJ2-3; D uncertain. Germline-derived CDR1 and CDR2 are MNHEY and SVGAGI. Deletions cut 1 base from V and 2 bases from J, with 10 bases between. This CDR3 region has 15 residues. In DNA form, the CDR3 reads TGTGCCAGCAGTTACTTACTGGGAAACACAGATACGCAGTATTTT. This encodes CASSYLLGNTDTQYF.

The chain carries TRBV6-6 and TRBJ1-4; weak D call: TRBD1 (5 bases). The CDR3 runs 14 residues. Germline values: CDR1 MNHNY, CDR2 SVGAGI (reference sequence). Between the trimmed V and J ends, which lost 6 bases and 8 bases, there was a span of 16 bases. The CDR3 DNA is TGTGCCAGCAGCCTTGGGGGAGCGCAGGAAAAACTGTTTTTT. The encoded protein is CASSLGGAQEKLFF.

The chain employs TRBV18 and TRBJ1-6; 8 bases map to TRBD1. From germline, CDR1 is KGHSH and CDR2 LQKENI. CDR3 length: 13 amino acids. J gave up 8 bases and V 6 bases, and 3 bases lay outside the gene matches. CDR3 nucleotide sequence: TGTGCCAGCTCCGGACAGGGAGATTCACCCCTCCACTTT. Amino acid sequence: CASSGQGDSPLHF.

The V and J genes are TRBV6-6 and TRBJ1-5; TRBD1 is a possible D gene (5 bases). Per germline, CDR1 MNHNY and CDR2 SVGAGI (reference sequence). V was shortened by 3 bases and J by 1 base, with 7 bases between the two germline ends. The length of the CDR3 is 14 residues. The CDR3 DNA reads as TGTGCCAGCAGTTATTCAGGGAGCAATCAGCCCCAGCATTTT. This codes for CASSYSGSNQPQHF.

V and J are TRBV7-6 and TRBJ1-3; TRBD1 is a possible D gene (6 bases). There are 15 residues in the CDR3. Germline assignment: CDR1 SGHVS and CDR2 FNYEAQ. Trimming removed 5 bases from V and 4 bases from J, with 15 bases in between. The CDR3 loop reads CASSHRQALGNTIYF. The CDR3 DNA is TGTGCCAGCAGCCACCGACAGGCCCTGGGAAACACCATATATTTT.

The genes are TRBV5-1 and TRBJ2-5; a weak D match, TRBD2 (7 bases). CDR3 length equals 14 residues. V dropped 7 bases and J dropped 6 bases, with 19 bases sitting between them. Germline CDR1 is SGHRS and CDR2 is YFSETQ. In DNA form, the CDR3 reads TGCGCCAGCGGCGGGGGCCCAGGCGTGCAGACCCAGTACTTC. It codes for CASGGGPGVQTQYF.

The chain is built from TRBV27 and TRBJ1-6; D may be TRBD1 (5 bases). V lost 0 bases, J lost 9 bases, and 9 bases lay in between. This CDR3 has 14 amino acids. Germline-derived CDR1 and CDR2 are MNHEY and SMNVEV (reference sequence). In DNA form, the CDR3 reads TGTGCCAGCAGTTTATCCGCTGGGGGTTCACCCCTCCACTTT. Its protein is CASSLSAGGSPLHF.

The rearrangement links TRBV19 to TRBJ1-2, with D uncertain. The V end was cut by 7 bases, the J end by 4 bases, with 10 bases between. CDR3 length: 12 amino acids. Germline V gene lookup returns CDR1 LNHDA and CDR2 SQIVND (reference sequence). CDR3 sequence (DNA): TGTGCCAGTACTGGTTCTCCCTATGGCTACACCTTC. Its protein is CASTGSPYGYTF. The full variable domain, with the rest looked up from reference TRBV19 and TRBJ1-2, is DGGITQSPKYLFRKEGQNVTLSCEQNLNHDAMYWYRQDPGQGLRLIYYSQIVNDFQKGDIAEGYSVSREKKESFPLTVTSAQKNPTAFYLCASTGSPYGYTFGSGTRLTVV.

CDR3 nucleotide sequence: TGTGCCAGCAGTTCCGGGAGGGGGGCCGGGGAGCTGTTTTTT. The encoded protein is CASSSGRGAGELFF. V and J are TRBV27 and TRBJ2-2, with 8 bases aligning to TRBD2. CDR3 size: 14 residues. Germline CDR1 and CDR2: MNHEY and SMNVEV (reference sequence). The ends lost 4 bases at V and 6 bases at J; junction bases unmatched: 4.

The chain is built from TRBV6-1 and TRBJ1-5; D gene uncertain. This CDR3 comprises 14 residues. V dropped 2 bases and J dropped 4 bases, with 9 bases sitting between them. CDR1 and CDR2 from the germline V gene are MNHNS and SASEGT. CDR3 sequence: CASSEMPANQPQHF. The DNA for the CDR3 is TGTGCCAGCAGTGAAATGCCTGCAAATCAGCCCCAGCATTTT.

The V and J genes are TRBV27 and TRBJ2-7; D remains ambiguous. Per the germline V gene, CDR1 is MNHEY and CDR2 is SMNVEV (reference sequence). CDR3 length equals 11 residues. The germline V and J ends were trimmed by 8 bases and 7 bases, with 12 bases remaining between them. The CDR3 is CASSLRREQYF. CDR3 DNA: TGTGCCAGCTCCCTCCGGCGGGAGCAGTACTTC.

This clone has just a few counts. The V call is TRBV5-6, the J call TRBJ1-6; D possibly corresponds to TRBD1 (5 bases). The CDR3 runs to 16 residues. V lost 3 bases and J lost 13, with 23 bases in between. Looked up from germline, CDR1 is SGHDT and CDR2 is YYEEEE. The CDR3 here is CASSSNRDRQIRPLHF. CDR3 nucleotides: TGTGCCAGCAGCTCAAACCGGGACCGTCAAATACGGCCCCTCCACTTT.

The rearrangement links TRBV5-4 to TRBJ2-7, with 7 bases aligning to TRBD1. Germline trimming cut 4 bases from V and 2 bases from J; bases unmatched to any gene: 3. The CDR3 runs to 13 residues. Germline CDR1 and CDR2: SGHNT and YYREEE (reference sequence). This chain's CDR3 is CASSKGQTYEQYF. CDR3 DNA sequence: TGTGCCAGCAGCAAGGGACAGACCTACGAGCAGTACTTC.

The V call is TRBV11-2, the J call TRBJ1-4; D might be TRBD1 (6 bases). Deletions cut 1 base from V and 6 bases from J, with 15 bases between. CDR1 is SGHAT, CDR2 FQNNGV, per germline. The CDR3 is 16 amino acids. CDR3 residues: CASSLGFWGRHEKLFF. In nucleotides, the CDR3 is TGTGCCAGCAGCTTAGGTTTCTGGGGGCGACATGAAAAACTGTTTTTT.

The chain has TRBV2 and TRBJ2-7; D not certain. The germline V gene encodes CDR1 SNHLY and CDR2 FYNNEI. The ends were cut back, 2 bases at V and 8 bases at J, with 13 bases in the middle. CDR3 length: 13 residues. This CDR3 is CASSEKITIQQYF. The CDR3, as DNA: TGTGCCAGCAGTGAAAAAATAACGATCCAGCAGTACTTC. Together with reference TRBV2 and TRBJ2-7, the CDR3 gives the full variable domain: EPEVTQTPSHQVTQMGQEVILRCVPISNHLYFYWYRQILGQKVEFLVSFYNNEISEKSEIFDDQFSVERPDGSNFTLKIRSTKLEDSAMYFCASSEKITIQQYFGPGTRLTVT.

The J gene is TRBJ2-2, the V gene TRBV10-1, with unresolved D. The germline gives CDR1 WNHNN, CDR2 SYGVQD (reference sequence). Trimming took off 8 bases at V and 4 bases at J, with 11 bases between the two ends. This CDR3 region has 13 residues. The CDR3 spells CASSVSPTGELFF. DNA of the CDR3: TGCGCCAGCTCAGTTAGTCCCACCGGGGAGCTGTTTTTT.

V is TRBV6-5 and J is TRBJ1-2; D call uncertain. Looked up from germline, CDR1 is MNHEY and CDR2 is SVGAGI. V lost 6 bases and J 4 bases, leaving 9 bases between the germline ends. The CDR3 totals 12 residues. CDR3 loop: CASSLKGYGYTF. In DNA, the CDR3 is TGTGCCAGCAGCCTTAAGGGCTATGGCTACACCTTC.